The 30 T cell receptor beta chains below all came from one sample that was sequenced in a study of cytomegalovirus exposure and HLA in healthy donors. In the PCR, 60 Vbeta and 13 Jbeta primers were used. Generated by immunoSEQ multiplex PCR, the TCRdb table keeps only in-frame clones and is missing some. The table shows tens of thousands of clones, with roughly 9.1% occurring only once. The specimen sequenced was PBMCs. These receptors came from a man aged 55-75 years in good health and CMV-seropositive.

This clone turned up a few times. V usage is TRBV7-2 and J usage is TRBJ2-7, with D possibly TRBD2 on 5 matching bases. V lost 5 bases to trimming and J lost 6 bases, with 14 bases between them. Germline V gives CDR1 SGHTA, CDR2 FQGNSA. The CDR3 extends over 13 amino acids. The CDR3 region has the DNA TGTGCCAGCAGCGAACCCGGGATCCGCGAGCAGTACTTC. This gives the protein CASSEPGIREQYF.

The V call is TRBV7-9, the J call TRBJ2-1, with 8 bases aligning to TRBD1. The CDR3 length is 15 residues. Germline V lookup: CDR1 SEHNR, CDR2 FQNEAQ (reference sequence). V shed 1 base, J shed 4 bases, and the junction held 3 bases outside the gene matches. This CDR3 reads CASSLVQGAYNEQFF. The CDR3 DNA reads TGTGCCAGCAGCTTAGTCCAGGGGGCGTACAATGAGCAGTTCTTC.

This clone has more than one count but fewer than ten. The chain combines TRBV5-4 with TRBJ2-5; TRBD1 matches 7 bases. The CDR3 totals 15 residues. After removal of 4 bases from V and 1 base from J, the junction contained 7 bases not matched to a gene. CDR1 and CDR2 from the germline V gene are SGHNT and YYREEE (reference sequence). The CDR3 DNA is TGTGCCAGCAGCCCGGACAGGTCAATCCAAGAGACCCAGTACTTC. Translating it yields CASSPDRSIQETQYF.

This sequence joins TRBV29-1 and TRBJ2-1, with a weak D call TRBD2 (5 bases). V lost 4 bases to trimming and J lost 0 bases, with 10 bases between them. Germline V lookup: CDR1 SQVTM, CDR2 ANQGSEA. The CDR3 runs 14 residues. CDR3 sequence reads: CSVAAASSYNEQFF. As DNA, the CDR3 is TGCAGCGTTGCAGCGGCCAGCTCCTACAATGAGCAGTTCTTC.

This clone was detected only a few times. The V and J genes are TRBV5-5 and TRBJ1-6; possible D gene TRBD1, 6 bases. CDR1 SGHKS and CDR2 YYEKEE come from the germline V gene (reference sequence). The CDR3 totals 16 residues. V was shortened by 6 bases and J by 10 bases, with 23 bases between the two germline ends. In DNA form, the CDR3 reads TGTGCCAGCACCGCCCAGAGGGAGGGGGTACGATCACCCCTCCACTTT. As protein: CASTAQREGVRSPLHF.

V usage is TRBV28 and J usage is TRBJ2-1; 11 nucleotides match TRBD2. The CDR3 is 15 amino acids. V was pared by 6 bases and J by 6 bases, with 7 bases of the junction left unmatched. The germline CDR1 and CDR2 sequences are MDHEN and SYDVKM. CDR3 amino acids: CASSDGTSGFNEQFF. CDR3 DNA sequence: TGTGCCAGCAGCGACGGGACTAGCGGCTTCAATGAGCAGTTCTTC.

This clone was detected only a few times. This chain joins TRBV28 and TRBJ1-1; 8 nucleotides agree with TRBD1. This CDR3 spans 13 amino acids. Germline CDR1 and CDR2: MDHEN and SYDVKM. Trimming removed 9 bases from V and 5 bases from J; junction bases left unmatched: 8. DNA for the CDR3: TGTGCCAGTTGGACAGGGCGGGGGACTGAAGCTTTCTTT. Translating gives CASWTGRGTEAFF.

This clone was observed a handful of times. Given a far larger clone just one base away, this is likely a sequencing read error. Other DNA sequences in this sample translate to the same CDR3. V and J are TRBV30 and TRBJ1-1; no definite D call. The CDR3 spans 12 residues. In germline, CDR1 is GTSNPN, CDR2 SVGIG (reference sequence). CDR3 coding DNA: TGTGCCTGGCAGGACGCAATTAGCGAGGCTTTCTTC. Encoded protein: CAWQDAISEAFF.

Here the CDR3 reads CASIPGDSYEQYF. In DNA form, the CDR3 reads TGTGCCAGCATCCCCGGGGATTCCTACGAGCAGTACTTC. The V gene is TRBV28, the J gene TRBJ2-7, with D possibly being TRBD2 (5 bases). V lost 7 bases, J lost 1 base, and 11 bases lay in between. This CDR3 is 13 amino acids long. Germline V gene lookup returns CDR1 MDHEN and CDR2 SYDVKM.

The V gene is TRBV6-4, the J gene TRBJ2-3; D is undetermined. Germline loops: CDR1 MRHNA, CDR2 SNTAGT. The CDR3 contains 15 residues. V was clipped by 4 bases and J by 0 bases, with 11 bases between them. The CDR3 loop is CASSGEWSSTDTQYF. The CDR3 nucleotides are TGTGCCAGCAGTGGCGAGTGGAGTAGCACAGATACGCAGTATTTT.

V usage is TRBV5-1 and J usage is TRBJ2-3; maybe TRBD1 (5 bases). Germline V gene lookup returns CDR1 SGHRS and CDR2 YFSETQ. This CDR3 comprises 15 residues. Trimming cost V 2 bases and J 8 bases, with 18 bases left between them. CDR3 DNA: TGCGCCAGCAGCTTTGGGGCTACCGTGGGCGGTACGCAGTATTTT. The encoded protein is CASSFGATVGGTQYF.

The J gene is TRBJ2-1, the V gene TRBV28, with D maybe TRBD2 (6 bases). CDR3 length equals 14 residues. V lost 3 bases and J lost 9, with 15 bases in between. CDR1 is MDHEN and CDR2 is SYDVKM in the germline V gene. CDR3: CASSLGGASSEQFF. DNA for the CDR3: TGTGCCAGCAGTTTGGGGGGAGCCTCCAGTGAGCAGTTCTTC.

This clone occurred a few times. The chain has TRBV4-1 and TRBJ2-1; 7 nucleotides align to TRBD2. The CDR3 contains 13 residues. Losses at the gene ends were 4 bases for V and 7 bases for J; bases not matched to a gene: 4. Germline CDR1 MGHRA, CDR2 YSYEKL. This chain's CDR3 is CASSRAGPNEQFF. The CDR3 coding sequence is TGCGCCAGCAGCCGAGCGGGACCGAATGAGCAGTTCTTC.

This chain uses TRBV7-9 with TRBJ1-2; 7 nucleotides line up with TRBD1. Germline V CDR1 and CDR2: SEHNR, FQNEAQ (reference sequence). CDR3 length equals 14 residues. V gave up 8 bases and J gave up 4 bases; unmatched junction bases: 10. The chain's CDR3 is CASAGQDRIYGYTF. The CDR3 region has the DNA TGTGCCAGCGCCGGACAGGACAGGATCTATGGCTACACCTTC.

This clone has a handful of counts. The V gene is TRBV6-5, the J gene TRBJ1-4, with TRBD1 matching 9 bases. Losses at the gene ends were 4 bases for V and 4 bases for J; bases not matched to a gene: 4. Germline assignment: CDR1 MNHEY and CDR2 SVGAGI. CDR3 length: 15 amino acids. The CDR3, as DNA: TGTGCCAGCAGTTCCCCGGGACAGGGTAATGAAAAACTGTTTTTT. It encodes CASSSPGQGNEKLFF.

The chain uses TRBV6-1 and TRBJ2-7; a possible D gene is TRBD2 (6 bases). Deletions cut 6 bases from V and 1 base from J, with 10 bases between. This CDR3 spans 13 amino acids. Germline V lookup: CDR1 MNHNS, CDR2 SASEGT. The chain's CDR3 is CASRQGLSYEQYV. The CDR3 DNA follows: TGTGCCAGCAGGCAGGGACTTTCCTACGAGCAGTACGTC.

This clone was counted only a few times. The chain is built from TRBV27 and TRBJ2-1, with D hard to call. The germline gives CDR1 MNHEY, CDR2 SMNVEV (reference sequence). This CDR3 spans 14 amino acids. V shed 4 bases and J shed 6 bases, with 13 bases lying between them. The CDR3 bases are TGTGCCAGCAGTTCTGCGGCCGTTCGCAATGAGCAGTTCTTC. Translation: CASSSAAVRNEQFF.

This clone showed up just a few times. The chain uses TRBV7-2 and TRBJ2-2; TRBD1 matches 8 bases. The CDR3 runs 15 residues. CDR1 and CDR2 from the germline V gene are SGHTA and FQGNSA. With V trimmed by 4 bases and J by 5 bases, 6 bases remained unmatched. The CDR3 here is CASSWSQGATGELFF. In nucleotides, the CDR3 is TGTGCCAGCAGCTGGTCTCAGGGGGCGACCGGGGAGCTGTTTTTT. The full variable domain, in which reference TRBV7-2 and TRBJ2-2 provide the parts outside the CDR3, is GAGVSQSPSNKVTEKGKDVELRCDPISGHTALYWYRQSLGQGLEFLIYFQGNSAPDKSGLPSDRFSAERTGGSVSTLTIQRTQQEDSAVYLCASSWSQGATGELFFGEGSRLTVL.

The V call is TRBV10-3, the J call TRBJ2-2; 7 positions match TRBD2. This CDR3 has 14 amino acids. J gave up 2 bases and V 9 bases, and 6 bases lay outside the gene matches. Germline V CDR1 and CDR2: ENHRY, SYGVKD. The CDR3 nucleotides read TGTGCCATAACCGCGGGGGTCAACACCGGGGAGCTGTTTTTT. Translated: CAITAGVNTGELFF.

This clone was found a few times. V usage is TRBV18 and J usage is TRBJ1-1; 7 nucleotides match TRBD1. The CDR3 spans 12 residues. Per the germline V gene, CDR1 is KGHSH and CDR2 is LQKENI. J was trimmed by 1 base and V by 8 bases; bases with no gene match: 1. CDR3: CASRQGNTEAFF. The DNA for the CDR3 is TGTGCCAGCAGACAGGGGAACACTGAAGCTTTCTTT.

This clone is medium-sized (0.01 to 0.1%) within its sample. This chain links TRBV19 with TRBJ1-5; the D gene is possibly TRBD1 (6 bases). V lost 5 bases and J 7 bases, leaving 12 bases between the germline ends. Germline V gene lookup returns CDR1 LNHDA and CDR2 SQIVND (reference sequence). This CDR3 comprises 13 residues. The CDR3 is CASSQGMGQPQHF. Written as DNA, the CDR3 is TGTGCCAGTAGTCAGGGGATGGGACAGCCCCAGCATTTT.

The chain carries TRBV4-1 and TRBJ1-1; D not certain. The V gene lost 1 base and the J gene lost 1 base, with 16 bases spanning the gap. The CDR3 length is 17 residues. The germline V gene encodes CDR1 MGHRA and CDR2 YSYEKL. The CDR3 loop is CASSQVYFGEWNTEAFF. CDR3 in DNA: TGCGCCAGCAGCCAAGTTTATTTTGGGGAGTGGAACACTGAAGCTTTCTTT.

The chain links TRBV28 to TRBJ2-7, with 7 bases that match TRBD2. Germline V gives CDR1 MDHEN, CDR2 SYDVKM. The length of the CDR3 is 15 residues. J lost 2 bases, V lost 5 bases, and 9 bases had no gene match. As DNA, the CDR3 is TGTGCCAGCAGTCCCCCTAGCGGAGGGACCTACGAGCAGTACTTC. Its protein product is CASSPPSGGTYEQYF.

In its sample, this clone was seen a few times. The chain uses TRBV13 and TRBJ2-7, with 13 bases identical to TRBD2. The CDR3 extends over 15 amino acids. The V and J ends lost 5 bases and 3 bases, in that order; junction bases with no gene match: 4. Germline CDR1 is PRHDT and CDR2 is FYEKMQ (reference sequence). CDR3 bases: TGTGCCAGCAGCCTTGGGACTAGCGGGAACTACGAGCAGTACTTC. Amino acid sequence: CASSLGTSGNYEQYF.

This clone was seen only a few times. This chain links TRBV7-2 with TRBJ1-5; D might be TRBD1 (5 bases). Looked up from germline, CDR1 is SGHTA and CDR2 is FQGNSA. Between the trimmed V and J ends, which lost 2 bases and 5 bases, there was a span of 10 bases. The CDR3 runs to 14 residues. The CDR3 loop reads CASSLTDSHQPQHF. The CDR3 DNA sequence: TGTGCCAGCAGCTTAACTGACAGCCATCAGCCCCAGCATTTT.

The CDR3 nucleotides read TGTGCCAGCAGTTCCCGACAGGGGGCAACGGGCGAGCAGTACTTC. Its protein product is CASSSRQGATGEQYF. The V gene is TRBV27, the J gene TRBJ2-7; 10 bases map to TRBD1. This CDR3 is 15 amino acids long. Germline loops: CDR1 MNHEY, CDR2 SMNVEV (reference sequence). After removal of 4 bases from V and 6 bases from J, the junction contained 9 bases not matched to a gene.

This clone was seen a handful of times. The V and J genes are TRBV7-3 and TRBJ1-1, with D perhaps TRBD1 (6 bases). The CDR3 extends over 14 amino acids. Germline lookup yields CDR1 SGHTA and CDR2 FQGTGA. V lost 5 bases and J lost 8, with 18 bases in between. The CDR3, as DNA: TGTGCCAGCAGCGCTTTCGGACAGAGAGGGGAAGCTTTCTTT. It yields the protein CASSAFGQRGEAFF.

The chain carries TRBV29-1 and TRBJ1-2; 11 bases map to TRBD1. Germline CDR1 reads SQVTM; CDR2 reads ANQGSEA. The CDR3 runs to 13 residues. Trimming removed 6 bases from V and 6 bases from J; junction bases left unmatched: 6. Written as DNA, the CDR3 is TGCAGCGTCGCCGGGACAGGGGGGGATGGCTACACCTTC. Residues: CSVAGTGGDGYTF.

This chain connects TRBV27 to TRBJ2-5; 7 nucleotides match TRBD2. After removal of 2 bases from V and 4 bases from J, the junction contained 4 bases not matched to a gene. The CDR3 length is 14 residues. Germline CDR1 is MNHEY and CDR2 is SMNVEV (reference sequence). The CDR3 loop reads CASSLGGEGETQYF. CDR3 nucleotide sequence: TGTGCCAGCAGTTTAGGGGGGGAGGGAGAGACCCAGTACTTC.

The table lists this clone with a few counts. V gene TRBV5-3 combines with J gene TRBJ2-7; 8 bases align to TRBD2. TRBV5-3 is marked as an open reading frame, function uncertain. The CDR3 loop spans 15 amino acids. The V and J ends lost 0 bases and 6 bases, in that order; junction bases with no gene match: 8. CDR3 region: CARSLGVSGISEQYF. The CDR3 nucleotides read TGTGCCAGAAGCTTGGGTGTTAGCGGGATCTCCGAGCAGTACTTC.